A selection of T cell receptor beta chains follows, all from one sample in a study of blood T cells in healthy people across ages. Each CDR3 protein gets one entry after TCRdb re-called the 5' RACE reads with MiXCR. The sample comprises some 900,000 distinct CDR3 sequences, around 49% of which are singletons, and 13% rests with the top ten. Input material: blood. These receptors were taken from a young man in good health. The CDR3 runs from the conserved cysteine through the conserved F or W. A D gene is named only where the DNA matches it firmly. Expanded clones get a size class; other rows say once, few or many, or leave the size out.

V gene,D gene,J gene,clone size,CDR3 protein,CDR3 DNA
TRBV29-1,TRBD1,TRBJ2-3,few,CSARTGQVDTQYF,TGCAGCGCGCGGACAGGTCAAGTAGATACGCAGTATTTT
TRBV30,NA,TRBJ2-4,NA,CAWSGGQRVVYSKNIQYF,TGTGCCTGGAGTGGGGGCCAGCGCGTAGTTTATTCCAAAAACATTCAGTACTTC
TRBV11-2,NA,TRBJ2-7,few,CASSDIDEQYF,TGTGCCAGCAGCGATATTGACGAGCAGTACTTC
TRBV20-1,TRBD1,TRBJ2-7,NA,CSARGQGAGEQYF,TGCAGTGCAAGGGGACAGGGGGCAGGGGAGCAGTACTTC
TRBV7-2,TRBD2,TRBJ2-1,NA,CASSRGTGRIDEQFF,TGTGCCAGCAGCCGGGGGACCGGGAGGATCGATGAGCAGTTCTTC
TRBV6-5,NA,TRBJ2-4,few,CATGMRKNIQYF,TGTGCCACCGGGATGAGGAAAAACATTCAGTACTTC
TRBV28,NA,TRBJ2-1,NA,CASSLSRHEQFF,TGTGCCAGCAGTTTATCCCGTCATGAGCAGTTCTTC
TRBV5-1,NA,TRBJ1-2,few,CASSFSSQSVYGYTF,TGCGCCAGCAGCTTCTCCTCCCAGTCGGTCTATGGCTACACCTTC
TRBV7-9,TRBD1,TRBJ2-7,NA,CASSPQGQVNYEQYF,TGTGCCAGCAGCCCGCAGGGACAGGTGAATTACGAGCAGTACTTC
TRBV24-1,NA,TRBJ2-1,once,CATSDLLGEQFF,TGTGCCACCAGTGATTTGTTGGGAGAGCAGTTCTTC
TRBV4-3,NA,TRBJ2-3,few,CASSHEALARFGTDTQYF,TGCGCCAGCAGCCACGAAGCACTAGCAAGGTTCGGTACAGATACGCAGTATTTT
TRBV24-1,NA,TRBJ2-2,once,CATSDPGRGRGTGELFF,TGTGCCACCAGTGACCCCGGTCGGGGGCGAGGGACCGGGGAGCTGTTTTTT
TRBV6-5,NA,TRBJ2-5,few,CVYSAFPCQETQYF,TGTGTCTACTCAGCCTTCCCCTGCCAAGAGACCCAGTACTTC
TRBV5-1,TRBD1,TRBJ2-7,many,CASSGTASYEQYF,TGCGCCAGCAGCGGGACAGCCTCCTACGAGCAGTACTTC
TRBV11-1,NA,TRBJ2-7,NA,CASSLAVGPRFEQYF,TGTGCCAGCAGCTTAGCGGTGGGCCCGAGGTTTGAGCAGTACTTC
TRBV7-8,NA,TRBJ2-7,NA,CASSITPEQYF,TGTGCCAGCAGCATTACCCCCGAGCAGTACTTC
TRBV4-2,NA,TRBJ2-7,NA,CASSQAGSPYEQYF,TGTGCCAGCAGCCAGGCCGGGAGCCCCTACGAGCAGTACTTC
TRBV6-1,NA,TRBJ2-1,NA,CASSGQYPNEQFF,TGTGCCAGCAGCGGTCAATATCCCAATGAGCAGTTCTTC
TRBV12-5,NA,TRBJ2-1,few,CASGYSLGEQFF,TGTGCTAGTGGTTATAGCTTGGGTGAGCAGTTCTTC
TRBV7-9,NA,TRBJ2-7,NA,CASSFPQGTNGYEQYF,TGTGCCAGCAGCTTTCCACAGGGAACCAACGGCTACGAGCAGTACTTC
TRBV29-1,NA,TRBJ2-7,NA,CSGGGTGEQYF,TGCAGCGGGGGAGGGACAGGAGAGCAGTACTTC
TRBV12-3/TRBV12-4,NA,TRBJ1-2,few,CASSPGPGPYTF,TGTGCCAGCAGTCCGGGCCCTGGCCCCTACACCTTC